Presented here are 26 T cell receptor beta chains from one specimen sequenced in a study of blood T cell repertoires in COVID-19. Sequencing was performed with immunoSEQ multiplex PCR; in TCRdb, only in-frame clones are kept and a portion is missing. This table holds 180,000 or so clones, just under 85% found once. The sequencing input was peripheral blood. The receptors were gathered from a man aged 35 to 55 who had recovered from COVID-19.

The chain links TRBV10-3 to TRBJ2-7; 7 nucleotides agree with TRBD2. The CDR3 runs 14 residues. Trimming cost V 6 bases and J 2 bases; bases outside gene matches: 7. Germline V gives CDR1 ENHRY, CDR2 SYGVKD. The CDR3 is CAIRDTGRPYEQYF. The CDR3 DNA reads as TGTGCCATCAGGGATACCGGGAGGCCCTACGAGCAGTACTTC.

The chain is built from TRBV11-2 and TRBJ2-5, with 7 nucleotides matching TRBD1. The ends lost 5 bases at V and 5 bases at J; junction bases unmatched: 8. This CDR3 has 14 amino acids. From germline, CDR1 is SGHAT and CDR2 FQNNGV. The CDR3 DNA follows: TGTGCCAGCAGCCCCAAACAGGGGCGGGAGACCCAGTACTTC. Protein: CASSPKQGRETQYF.

This clone was recorded only once. V is TRBV5-1 and J is TRBJ2-1; TRBD2 matches at 8 bases. The junction had 11 bases not matched to a gene; V was cut back by 5 bases and J by 7 bases. Germline V lookup: CDR1 SGHRS, CDR2 YFSETQ. The CDR3 spans 15 residues. CDR3 in DNA: TGCGCCAGCAGATCAGCGGGAGACGCTTGGAATGAGCAGTTCTTC. Its translation is CASRSAGDAWNEQFF.

V usage is TRBV6-5 and J usage is TRBJ2-2; D perhaps matches TRBD1 (6 bases). V lost 4 bases and J 4 bases, leaving 7 bases between the germline ends. Germline V gene lookup returns CDR1 MNHEY and CDR2 SVGAGI. The CDR3 runs 13 residues. The CDR3 DNA sequence: TGTGCCAGCAGTTGGACAGTCACCGGGGAGCTGTTTTTT. As protein: CASSWTVTGELFF.

Ten or more counts support this clone. V and J are TRBV12-3 or TRBV12-4 and TRBJ1-2, with D unresolved. The ends were cut back, 6 bases at V and 7 bases at J, with 12 bases in the middle. The CDR3 runs 12 residues. The CDR3 nucleotides read TGTGCCAGCAGGCTCTACCTCGGTGGCTACACCTTC. Encoded protein: CASRLYLGGYTF.

The V call is TRBV4-2, the J call TRBJ2-7, with a weak D call TRBD1 (6 bases). This CDR3 is built from 15 residues. V lost 0 bases to trimming and J lost 3 bases, with 12 bases between them. Germline V gives CDR1 LGHNA, CDR2 YNFKEQ. CDR3 sequence: CASSQDPDSLYEQYF. In DNA, the CDR3 is TGTGCCAGCAGCCAAGACCCGGACAGTCTCTACGAGCAGTACTTC.

This clone appeared a single time. This chain connects TRBV27 to TRBJ2-2; 10 bases fit TRBD2. After removal of 5 bases from V and 6 bases from J, the junction contained 6 bases not matched to a gene. Germline-derived CDR1 and CDR2 are MNHEY and SMNVEV (reference sequence). The CDR3 covers 15 residues. Here the CDR3 reads CASSPLAGIAGELFF. As DNA, the CDR3 is TGTGCCAGCAGTCCACTAGCGGGAATAGCCGGGGAGCTGTTTTTT.

The chain is built from TRBV7-8 and TRBJ2-5, with D possibly matching TRBD1 (6 bases). The V end lost 1 base, the J end lost 4 bases, and 13 bases lay between the germline ends. Germline V gene data show CDR1 as SGHVS and CDR2 as FQNEAQ. The CDR3 covers 15 residues. For the CDR3, the DNA is TGTGCCAGCAGCTTAGTCGACAGGTTCAGAGAGACCCAGTACTTC. Translation gives CASSLVDRFRETQYF. The variable domain in full, with the rest retrieved from reference TRBV7-8 and TRBJ2-5, is GAGVSQSPRYKVAKRGQDVALRCDPISGHVSLFWYQQALGQGPEFLTYFQNEAQLDKSGLPSDRFFAERPEGSVSTLKIQRTQQEDSAVYLCASSLVDRFRETQYFGPGTRLLVL.

The rearrangement uses TRBV30 and TRBJ1-4, with D maybe TRBD1 (6 bases). V dropped 0 bases and J dropped 4 bases, with 9 bases sitting between them. Germline-derived CDR1 and CDR2 are GTSNPN and SVGIG (reference sequence). The CDR3 length is 14 residues. CDR3 residues: CAWSVGTNNEKLFF. CDR3 DNA: TGTGCCTGGAGTGTGGGGACAAATAATGAAAAACTGTTTTTT.

CDR3 in DNA: TGTGCCAGCAGCCTCCTTTCCTACGAGCAGTACTTC. Its translation is CASSLLSYEQYF. This sequence joins TRBV5-6 and TRBJ2-7; D gene unclear. V dropped 4 bases and J dropped 1 base, with 6 bases sitting between them. Germline V gives CDR1 SGHDT, CDR2 YYEEEE. The CDR3 covers 12 residues.

This clone was seen a single time. The chain is built from TRBV19 and TRBJ1-5; tentatively, D is TRBD1 (5 bases). The CDR3 has 14 amino acids. Germline loops: CDR1 LNHDA, CDR2 SQIVND (reference sequence). V was clipped by 3 bases and J by 7 bases, with 13 bases between them. The CDR3 bases are TGTGCCAGTAGTATCGCGGGGGGAGGACAGCCCCAGCATTTT. This codes for CASSIAGGGQPQHF.

The CDR3 loop reads CASSITVQGVGTEAFF. CDR3 DNA sequence: TGTGCCAGCAGCATAACAGTCCAGGGGGTTGGGACTGAAGCTTTCTTT. V gene TRBV9 combines with J gene TRBJ1-1; TRBD1 matches 7 bases. The CDR3 is 16 amino acids. Germline lookup yields CDR1 SGDLS and CDR2 YYNGEE. J lost 5 bases, V lost 4 bases, and 14 bases had no gene match.

The genes are TRBV7-2 and TRBJ2-7, with 9 positions matching TRBD1. J lost 6 bases, V lost 1 base, and 4 bases had no gene match. This CDR3 contains 14 residues. The V gene's germline CDR1 is SGHTA and CDR2 FQGNSA. The CDR3 sequence: CASSLGTGAGEQYF. In nucleotides, the CDR3 is TGTGCCAGCAGCTTAGGGACAGGGGCCGGCGAGCAGTACTTC.

V gene TRBV27 combines with J gene TRBJ1-1, with 7 positions matching TRBD1. The CDR3 totals 13 residues. V was clipped by 5 bases and J by 5 bases; unmatched bases: 5. Germline assignment: CDR1 MNHEY and CDR2 SMNVEV (reference sequence). Written as DNA, the CDR3 is TGTGCCAGCAGTAACAGGGGAGGAACTGAAGCTTTCTTT. Its protein product is CASSNRGGTEAFF.

V and J are TRBV30 and TRBJ1-5, with 9 bases identical to TRBD1. V gave up 1 base and J gave up 2 bases; unmatched junction bases: 12. Germline V gives CDR1 GTSNPN, CDR2 SVGIG (reference sequence). This CDR3 spans 18 amino acids. The CDR3 reads CAWSARDRAAVGNQPQHF. Written as DNA, the CDR3 is TGTGCCTGGAGTGCCCGGGACAGGGCCGCTGTTGGCAATCAGCCCCAGCATTTT.

This clone came up a few times. The rearrangement uses TRBV7-6 and TRBJ2-7, with TRBD2 matching over 8 bases. Germline CDR1 reads SGHVS; CDR2 reads FNYEAQ. The CDR3 is 16 residues long. V shed 4 bases, J shed 2 bases, and the junction held 10 bases outside the gene matches. The CDR3 here is CASSSRPLAGPYEQYF. The CDR3 bases are TGTGCCAGCAGCTCCCGCCCCTTAGCGGGGCCCTACGAGCAGTACTTC.

The J gene is TRBJ1-1, the V gene TRBV4-1; D is unresolved. This CDR3 is 15 amino acids long. V was cut by 0 bases and J by 0 bases, with 8 bases left in between. The germline V gene has CDR1 MGHRA and CDR2 YSYEKL. CDR3 sequence: CASSQESIMNTEAFF. The CDR3 DNA reads TGCGCCAGCAGCCAAGAGTCCATCATGAACACTGAAGCTTTCTTT.

This clone was observed a single time. V and J are TRBV12-2 and TRBJ2-2; the D call TRBD1 from the table was never checked on the DNA. TRBV12-2 is flagged as a pseudogene. This CDR3 spans 18 amino acids. The CDR3 DNA follows: TGTGCAAGTCGCTCCCAATTGACCAGGGGGCCGAACACCGGGGAGCTGTTTTTT. Its translation is CASRSQLTRGPNTGELFF.

This chain uses TRBV6-5 with TRBJ1-1; 7 bases align to TRBD1. Germline V gene sequence: CDR1 MNHEY, CDR2 SVGAGI. This CDR3 has 14 residues. With 8 bases clipped from V and 5 bases from J, the junction kept 11 bases outside the gene matches. CDR3 protein: CASSELGGQTEAFF. The CDR3 nucleotides read TGTGCCAGCTCTGAATTAGGGGGACAGACTGAAGCTTTCTTT.

The chain employs TRBV3-1 (or the pseudogene TRBV3-2) and TRBJ1-6; TRBD1 aligns across 7 bases. CDR3 size: 14 residues. Germline V gene sequence: CDR1 LGHDT, CDR2 YNNKEL (reference sequence). V lost 4 bases, J lost 10 bases, and 7 bases stayed unmatched. CDR3 region: CASSRDSVGSPLHF. CDR3 nucleotides: TGTGCCAGCAGCCGGGACAGTGTTGGATCACCCCTCCACTTT.

This clone appeared a few times. The V and J genes are TRBV19 and TRBJ2-5; 10 bases align to TRBD2. CDR3 length: 21 amino acids. The germline gives CDR1 LNHDA, CDR2 SQIVND (reference sequence). V lost 3 bases and J lost 1; bases outside the gene matches: 20. The CDR3 loop reads CASSINYRYDQREGFQETQYF. In DNA, the CDR3 is TGTGCCAGTAGTATTAATTACAGGTACGACCAGCGGGAGGGCTTCCAAGAGACCCAGTACTTC.

Only a few counts were recorded for this clone. The chain recombines TRBV4-1 with TRBJ2-7, with D hard to call. The CDR3 covers 12 residues. Deletions cut 0 bases from V and 6 bases from J, with 6 bases between. Germline V gene data show CDR1 as MGHRA and CDR2 as YSYEKL. The CDR3 spells CASSQDQAEQYF. The CDR3 DNA is TGCGCCAGCAGCCAAGATCAGGCCGAGCAGTACTTC.

The rearrangement uses TRBV5-1 and TRBJ2-7, with a weak D call TRBD2 (6 bases). Trimming removed 2 bases at V and 7 bases at J, with 16 bases between. The CDR3 loop spans 14 amino acids. Germline-derived CDR1 and CDR2 are SGHRS and YFSETQ. Here the CDR3 DNA reads TGCGCCAGCAGCTTCGGGGGACGGGAAGGAGAGCAGTACTTC. The encoded protein is CASSFGGREGEQYF.

This chain connects TRBV4-3 to TRBJ2-6, with 7 nucleotides matching TRBD1. This CDR3 has 17 amino acids. The junction had 7 bases not matched to a gene; V was cut back by 5 bases and J by 0 bases. In germline, CDR1 is LGHNA, CDR2 YSLEER. CDR3 in DNA: TGCGCCAGCAGCGCACAGGGGACCTCCTCTGGGGCCAACGTCCTGACTTTC. As protein: CASSAQGTSSGANVLTF.

V is TRBV30 and J is TRBJ2-3, with TRBD2 identical over 9 bases. Germline trimming cut 4 bases from V and 5 bases from J; bases unmatched to any gene: 1. Germline V CDR1 and CDR2: GTSNPN, SVGIG (reference sequence). The CDR3 runs 12 residues. The CDR3 bases are TGTGCCTGGAATAGCGGGGGAGATACGCAGTATTTT. Amino acids: CAWNSGGDTQYF.

The chain carries TRBV19 and TRBJ2-7; 7 bases are a match to TRBD1. The length of the CDR3 is 14 residues. After removal of 6 bases from V and 2 bases from J, the junction contained 7 bases not matched to a gene. Germline V gene data show CDR1 as LNHDA and CDR2 as SQIVND (reference sequence). CDR3 loop: CASRTGATPYEQYF. Here the CDR3 DNA reads TGTGCCAGTAGAACAGGGGCTACACCCTACGAGCAGTACTTC.